These T cell receptor beta chains were read from a single sample in a study of CD8+CD57+ T cells in acquired aplastic anemia. TCRdb ran MiXCR on the reads and lists one entry per CDR3 protein. The sample lists 400,000 to 450,000 distinct CDR3 sequences, 65% to 80% occurring once. Sample: sorted CD4+, CD8+, or CD8+CD57+ T cells (not recorded which) from PBMCs. Receptor source: a human donor in good health, serving as a control. CDR3s include the opening cysteine and the closing phenylalanine or tryptophan. The D gene is left open where the match is weak. The size field is filled for only some rows; it gives once, few, many or a size class.

CDR3nt	CDR3aa	v_gene	j_gene	abundance	d_gene
TGTGCCAGCAGCCAAGATGTGGCAGGGACTCAGCCCCAGTTT	CASSQDVAGTQPQF	TRBV7-9	TRBJ1-4	.	.
TGTGCCAGCAGCTTAGCGGCTGGGGGAAACACCGGGGAGCTGTTTTTT	CASSLAAGGNTGELFF	TRBV5-6	TRBJ2-2	.	.
TGTGCCAGCAGCTTACGGCGGGGGGGCCGAGAGACCCAGTACTTC	CASSLRRGGRETQYF	TRBV7-2	TRBJ2-5	.	TRBD2
TGTGCCAGCAGCCCTACAGGGCAAGGGGCAACCTACGAGCAGTACTTC	CASSPTGQGATYEQYF	TRBV5-4	TRBJ2-7	.	.
TGTGCCAGCGTCAGACAGGGGAACAACATATATTTT	CASVRQGNNIYF	TRBV7-3	TRBJ1-3	.	TRBD1
TGTGCCAGCAGCCCCCTAGCGGCGGGTGTTTCCGAGCAGTACTTC	CASSPLAAGVSEQYF	TRBV7-2	TRBJ2-7	once	TRBD2
TGTGCCTGCTCACGGGTGGCAGATTACACCGGGGAGCTGTTTTTT	CACSRVADYTGELFF	TRBV30	TRBJ2-2	many	.
TGCAGCGTTCGGCAGACCCACGCTGAAGCTTTCTTT	CSVRQTHAEAFF	TRBV29-1	TRBJ1-1	.	.
TGTGCCAGCACTCTTCAGGGTAGCACTGAAGCTTTCTTT	CASTLQGSTEAFF	TRBV12-3/TRBV12-4	TRBJ1-1	.	.
TGTGCCAGCAGTATAAACAGGGTAGATCAGCCCCAGCATTTT	CASSINRVDQPQHF	TRBV19	TRBJ1-5	.	.
TGTGCCAGCAGTCGGACGGGGGATGGCTACACCTTC	CASSRTGDGYTF	TRBV6-5	TRBJ1-2	many	.
TGTGCCAGCAGCTTAGAGGCGGGGGGAAATAATGAGCAGTTCTTC	CASSLEAGGNNEQFF	TRBV7-2	TRBJ2-1	.	TRBD2
TGTGCCAGTAATCATCTGGGGGCGAGGACTGAAGCTTTCTTT	CASNHLGARTEAFF	TRBV19	TRBJ1-1	many	.
TGTGCCAGCAGTGAAGCAGCGGGCGGGCCGGATGAGACGTTCTTC	CASSEAAGGPDETFF	TRBV7-4	TRBJ2-1	.	.
TGCAGCGTTGAGACACCCCTAGGACACACCATATACTTT	CSVETPLGHTIYF	TRBV29-1	TRBJ1-3	.	.
TGCGCCAGCAGCCAAGATTGGCAGGGGGGTGATTCACCCCTCCACTTT	CASSQDWQGGDSPLHF	TRBV4-3	TRBJ1-6	.	TRBD1
TGTGCCAGCAGTCGACCTCTGGACGCGGCAGATACGCAGTATTTT	CASSRPLDAADTQYF	TRBV24-1	TRBJ2-3	few	.
TGTGCCAGTAGTTCACAGGGGAGGGCTGAAAAACTGTTTTTT	CASSSQGRAEKLFF	TRBV19	TRBJ1-4	many	TRBD1
TGTGCCAGCAGCTCTCGCGGTTGGATGGGCAATAACTATGGCTACACCTTC	CASSSRGWMGNNYGYTF	TRBV7-2	TRBJ1-2	.	.
TGTGCCAGCAGCGTAGTGGAAGGGGTCGTCACAGATACGCAGTATTTT	CASSVVEGVVTDTQYF	TRBV9	TRBJ2-3	.	.
TGCAGTACCGGACAGGGGGGTTACAAAGCTTTCTTT	CSTGQGGYKAFF	TRBV20-1	TRBJ1-1	many	TRBD1
TGTGGCAGGGGCCGAGTTCGACACAATGAGCAGTTCTTC	CGRGRVRHNEQFF	TRBV7-2	TRBJ2-1	.	.
TGTGCCAGCAGCTTTGGGGCGGGGCAGCGTAATACGCCCCTCCACTTT	CASSFGAGQRNTPLHF	TRBV7-2	TRBJ1-6	.	.
.	CASSRVAQGSQETF	TRBV7-2	TRBJ2-5	.	.
TGTGCCATCAGTGAGAACGGGGGGAGGGACACTGAAGCTTCCTTC	CAISENGGRDTEASF	TRBV10-3	TRBJ1-1	.	.
TGTGCCAGCAGCGCAGGTCTGAAGGACGAGCAGTTCTTCTTC	CASSAGLKDEQFFF	TRBV7-7	TRBJ2-7	.	.
TGTGCCAGTAGTATAGCTAGTAGTCAGTACGAGCAGTACTTC	CASSIASSQYEQYF	TRBV19	TRBJ2-7	once	.
TGTGCTAGCAGCATGCTAGGGGCGGACACAGATACGCAGTATTTT	CASSMLGADTDTQYF	TRBV7-8	TRBJ2-3	.	.
TGTGCCAGCAGCGTGTCGGGGCTAGTCTACGAGCATTCGCAGTATTTT	CASSVSGLVYEHSQYF	TRBV9	TRBJ2-3	.	.
TGTGCCAGCAGCTTAGCGGCAGCGAACACCGGGGAGCTGTTTTTT	CASSLAAANTGELFF	TRBV9	TRBJ2-2	.	.
TGTGCCATCAGTGGAGAAAGGGACGGCTACGAGCAGTACTTC	CAISGERDGYEQYF	TRBV10-3	TRBJ2-7	.	.
TGTGCCAGCAGCGGAACCACAGGCGCCTCTTATAATTCACCCCTCCACTTT	CASSGTTGASYNSPLHF	TRBV9	TRBJ1-6	many	.
TGTGCCAGCAGCCAAGACGGGGTGAACTGTGGCTACACCCTGACTTTC	CASSQDGVNCGYTLTF	TRBV7-2	TRBJ2-6	.	.
TGTGCCAGCAGCTTCGTAGGGAACTACAATGAGCCGTTCTTC	CASSFVGNYNEPFF	TRBV7-2	TRBJ2-1	.	.
TGTGCCAGCAGTGGGTCAGGCGGCGAGCAGTACTTC	CASSGSGGEQYF	TRBV2	TRBJ2-7	many	.
TGTGCCAGCAGCTTAGCACAGGGATTAGAACAGCCCCAGCAGTATTTT	CASSLAQGLEQPQQYF	TRBV7-2	TRBJ2-3	.	.
TGTGCCAGCAGTTTAGAGAGGCAGCCCCAGCATTTT	CASSLERQPQHF	TRBV12-3/TRBV12-4	TRBJ1-5	many	.
TGTGCCAGCAGCTTAACACGGGGTGAGACCCAGTACTTC	CASSLTRGETQYF	TRBV7-3	TRBJ2-5	many	.
TGTGCCTGGACCAAAGACCCAAGCGCAAATACGCAGTATTTT	CAWTKDPSANTQYF	TRBV30	TRBJ2-3	.	.
TGTGCCAGCAGCCCCTTCAGGGGTTGGGAGACCCAGTACTTC	CASSPFRGWETQYF	TRBV7-9	TRBJ2-5	.	.
TGTGCCAGTAGTATAGACAGCTCCTATAATTATCCCCTCCACTTT	CASSIDSSYNYPLHF	TRBV19	TRBJ1-6	.	.
TGCAGCGCCGTGGGACAGAGGAACACTGAAGCTTTCTTT	CSAVGQRNTEAFF	TRBV29-1	TRBJ1-1	.	TRBD1
TGTGCCATCAGTGAGACTTCGCCAGGGGGGTCCGAGGAGTACTTC	CAISETSPGGSEEYF	TRBV10-3	TRBJ2-7	.	.
TGTGCCAGCAGCGCGAGGGGGACAGACTCTAATTCACAGCAGTTCTTC	CASSARGTDSNSQQFF	TRBV9	TRBJ2-1	.	TRBD1
TGCAGCGTTGGACGAAGCGCCTCCGAGCAGTACTTC	CSVGRSASEQYF	TRBV29-1	TRBJ2-7	many	.
TGTGCCAGCGGGTCCCCCAGCAGCTACAATACGCAGTTCTTT	CASGSPSSYNTQFF	TRBV2	TRBJ2-1	.	.
TGCAGCGTTGTGGGCCCCGGAAAGCCATCTGGAAACACTGAAGCTTTCTTT	CSVVGPGKPSGNTEAFF	TRBV29-1	TRBJ1-1	few	.
TGTGCCAGCAGCGTCTGGACTCGCGGGGGGCAGTACTTC	CASSVWTRGGQYF	TRBV7-3	TRBJ2-7	.	TRBD2